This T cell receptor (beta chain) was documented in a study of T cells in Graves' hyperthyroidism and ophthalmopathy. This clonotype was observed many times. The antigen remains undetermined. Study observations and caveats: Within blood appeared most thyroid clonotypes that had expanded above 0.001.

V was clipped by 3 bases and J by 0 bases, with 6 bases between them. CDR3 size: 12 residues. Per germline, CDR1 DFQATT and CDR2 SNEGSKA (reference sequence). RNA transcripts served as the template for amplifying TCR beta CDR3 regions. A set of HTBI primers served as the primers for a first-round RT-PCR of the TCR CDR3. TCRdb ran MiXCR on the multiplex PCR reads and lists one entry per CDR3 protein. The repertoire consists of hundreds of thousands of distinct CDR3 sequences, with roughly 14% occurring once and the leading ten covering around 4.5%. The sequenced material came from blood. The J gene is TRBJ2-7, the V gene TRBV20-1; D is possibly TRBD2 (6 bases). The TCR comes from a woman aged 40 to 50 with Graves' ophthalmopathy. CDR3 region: CSARDYSYEQYF. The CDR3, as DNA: TGCAGTGCTAGGGACTACTCCTACGAGCAGTACTTC.